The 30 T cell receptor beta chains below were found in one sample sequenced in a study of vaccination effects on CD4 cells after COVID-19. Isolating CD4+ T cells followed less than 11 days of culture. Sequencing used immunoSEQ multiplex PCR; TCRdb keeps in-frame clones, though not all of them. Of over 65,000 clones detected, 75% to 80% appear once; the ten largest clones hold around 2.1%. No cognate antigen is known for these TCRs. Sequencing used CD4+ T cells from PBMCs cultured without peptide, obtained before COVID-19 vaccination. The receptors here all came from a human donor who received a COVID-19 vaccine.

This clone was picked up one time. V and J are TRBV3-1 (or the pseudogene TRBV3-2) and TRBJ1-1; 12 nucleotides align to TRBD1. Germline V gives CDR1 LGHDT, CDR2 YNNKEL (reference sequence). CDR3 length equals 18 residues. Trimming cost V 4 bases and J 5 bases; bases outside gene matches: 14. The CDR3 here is CASSPPRDRGLWKTEAFF. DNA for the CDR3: TGTGCCAGCAGCCCTCCCCGGGACAGGGGGCTGTGGAAAACTGAAGCTTTCTTT.

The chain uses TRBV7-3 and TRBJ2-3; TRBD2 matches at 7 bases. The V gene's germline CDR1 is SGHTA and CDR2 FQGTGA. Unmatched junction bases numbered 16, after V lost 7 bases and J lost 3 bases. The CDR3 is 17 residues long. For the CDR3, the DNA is TGTGCCAGCACGACGCACGGGGGGAAAGGTGGGACAGATACGCAGTATTTT. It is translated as CASTTHGGKGGTDTQYF. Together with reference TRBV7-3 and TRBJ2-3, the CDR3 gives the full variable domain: GAGVSQTPSNKVTEKGKYVELRCDPISGHTALYWYRQSLGQGPEFLIYFQGTGAADDSGLPNDRFFAVRPEGSVSTLKIQRTERGDSAVYLCASTTHGGKGGTDTQYFGPGTRLTVL.

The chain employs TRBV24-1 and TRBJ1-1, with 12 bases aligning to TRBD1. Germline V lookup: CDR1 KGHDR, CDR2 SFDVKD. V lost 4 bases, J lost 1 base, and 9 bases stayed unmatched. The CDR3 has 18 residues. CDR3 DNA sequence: TGTGCCACCAGTGAGCGACCGGGACAGGGGGCGCGGAACACTGAAGCTTTCTTT. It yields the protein CATSERPGQGARNTEAFF.

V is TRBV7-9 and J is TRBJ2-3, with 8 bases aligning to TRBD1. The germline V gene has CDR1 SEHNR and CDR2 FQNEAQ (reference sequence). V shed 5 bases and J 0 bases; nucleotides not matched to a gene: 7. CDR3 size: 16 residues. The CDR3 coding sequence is TGTGCCAGCAGCCTACCTCAGGGGGCAAGCACAGATACGCAGTATTTT. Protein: CASSLPQGASTDTQYF.

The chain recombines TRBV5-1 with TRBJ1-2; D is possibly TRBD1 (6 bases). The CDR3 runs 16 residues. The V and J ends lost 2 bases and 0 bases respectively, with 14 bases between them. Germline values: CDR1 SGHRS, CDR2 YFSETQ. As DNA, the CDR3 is TGCGCCAGCAGCTTCCAAGCCGGGACATCTAACTATGGCTACACCTTC. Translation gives CASSFQAGTSNYGYTF. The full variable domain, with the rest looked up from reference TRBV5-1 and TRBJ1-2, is KAGVTQTPRYLIKTRGQQVTLSCSPISGHRSVSWYQQTPGQGLQFLFEYFSETQRNKGNFPGRFSGRQFSNSRSEMNVSTLELGDSALYLCASSFQAGTSNYGYTFGSGTRLTVV.

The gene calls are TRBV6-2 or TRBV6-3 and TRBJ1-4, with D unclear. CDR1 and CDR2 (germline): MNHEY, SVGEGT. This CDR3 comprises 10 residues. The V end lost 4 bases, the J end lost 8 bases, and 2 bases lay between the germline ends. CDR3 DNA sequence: TGTGCCAGCAGTTCCGAAAAACTGTTTTTT. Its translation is CASSSEKLFF.

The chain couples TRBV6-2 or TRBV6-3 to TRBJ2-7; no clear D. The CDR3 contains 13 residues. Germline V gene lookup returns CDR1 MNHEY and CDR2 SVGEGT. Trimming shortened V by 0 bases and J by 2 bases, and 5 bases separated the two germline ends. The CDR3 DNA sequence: TGTGCCAGCAGTTACTCGTACACCTACGAGCAGTACGTC. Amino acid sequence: CASSYSYTYEQYV.

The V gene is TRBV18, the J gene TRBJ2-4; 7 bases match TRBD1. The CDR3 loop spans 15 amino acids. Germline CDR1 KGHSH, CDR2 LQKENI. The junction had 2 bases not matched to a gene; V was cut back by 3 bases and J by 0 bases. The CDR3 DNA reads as TGTGCCAGCTCACCTGGGACAGTAGCCAAAAACATTCAGTACTTC. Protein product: CASSPGTVAKNIQYF. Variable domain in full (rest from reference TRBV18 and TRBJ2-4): NAGVMQNPRHLVRRRGQEARLRCSPMKGHSHVYWYRQLPEEGLKFMVYLQKENIIDESGMPKERFSAEFPKEGPSILRIQQVVRGDSAAYFCASSPGTVAKNIQYFGAGTRLSVL.

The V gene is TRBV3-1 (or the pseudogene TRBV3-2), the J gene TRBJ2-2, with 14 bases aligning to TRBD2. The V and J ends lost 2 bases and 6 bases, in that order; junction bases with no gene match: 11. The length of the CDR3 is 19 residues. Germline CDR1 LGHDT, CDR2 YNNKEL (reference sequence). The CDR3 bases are TGTGCCAGCAGCCAATCCCCCGGGACTAGCGGGGGTTTGGCCGGGGAGCTGTTTTTT. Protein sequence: CASSQSPGTSGGLAGELFF.

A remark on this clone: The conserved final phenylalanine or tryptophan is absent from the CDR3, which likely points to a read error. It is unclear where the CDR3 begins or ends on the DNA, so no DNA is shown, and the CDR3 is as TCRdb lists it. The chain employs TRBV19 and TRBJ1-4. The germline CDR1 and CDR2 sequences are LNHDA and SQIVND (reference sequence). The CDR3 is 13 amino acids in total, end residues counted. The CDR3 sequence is CASSSGDWTGQTL.

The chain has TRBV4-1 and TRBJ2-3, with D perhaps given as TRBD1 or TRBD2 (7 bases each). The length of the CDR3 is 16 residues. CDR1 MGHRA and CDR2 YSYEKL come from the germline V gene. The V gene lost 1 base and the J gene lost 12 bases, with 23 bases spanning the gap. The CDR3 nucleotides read TGCGCCAGCAGCCAAGTGACAGGGCCTAGCGGTAACAACCAGTATTTT. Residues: CASSQVTGPSGNNQYF.

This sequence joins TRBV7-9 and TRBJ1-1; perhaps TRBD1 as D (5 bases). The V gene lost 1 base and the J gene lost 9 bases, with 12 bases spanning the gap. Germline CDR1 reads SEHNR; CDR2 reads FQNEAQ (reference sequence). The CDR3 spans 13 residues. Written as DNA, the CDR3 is TGTGCCAGCAGCTTAGAAGTTCGGGGGAAAGCTTTCTTT. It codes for CASSLEVRGKAFF.

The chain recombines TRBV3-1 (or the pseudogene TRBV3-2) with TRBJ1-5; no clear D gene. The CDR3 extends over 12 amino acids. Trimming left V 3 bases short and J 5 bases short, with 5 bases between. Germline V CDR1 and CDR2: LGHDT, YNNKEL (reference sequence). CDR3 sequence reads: CASSHLDQPQHF. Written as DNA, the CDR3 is TGTGCCAGCAGCCATCTGGATCAGCCCCAGCATTTT.

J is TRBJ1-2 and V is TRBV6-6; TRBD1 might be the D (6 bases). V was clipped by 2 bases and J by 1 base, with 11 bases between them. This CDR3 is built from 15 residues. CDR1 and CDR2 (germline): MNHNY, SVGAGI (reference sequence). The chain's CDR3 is CASSYAGAFNYGYTF. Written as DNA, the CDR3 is TGTGCCAGCAGTTACGCGGGGGCGTTTAACTATGGCTACACCTTC.

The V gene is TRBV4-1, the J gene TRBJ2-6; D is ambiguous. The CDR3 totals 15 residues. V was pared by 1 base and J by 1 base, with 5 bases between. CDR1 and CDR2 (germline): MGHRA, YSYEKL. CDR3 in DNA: TGCGCCAGCAGCCAAGGGTGGTCTGGGGCCAACGTCCTGACTTTC. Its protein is CASSQGWSGANVLTF.

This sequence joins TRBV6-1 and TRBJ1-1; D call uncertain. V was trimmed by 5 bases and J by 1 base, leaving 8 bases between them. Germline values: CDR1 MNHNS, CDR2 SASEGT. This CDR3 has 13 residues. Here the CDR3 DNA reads TGTGCCAGCAGTAGCAATGCGAACACTGAAGCTTTCTTT. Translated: CASSSNANTEAFF.

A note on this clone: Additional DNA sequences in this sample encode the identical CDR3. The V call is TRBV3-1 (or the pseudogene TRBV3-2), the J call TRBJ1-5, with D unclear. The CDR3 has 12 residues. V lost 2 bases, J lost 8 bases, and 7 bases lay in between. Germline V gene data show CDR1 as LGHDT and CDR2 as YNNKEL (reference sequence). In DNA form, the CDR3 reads TGTGCCAGCAGCCAACTGGGAGAGCCCCAGCATTTT. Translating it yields CASSQLGEPQHF.

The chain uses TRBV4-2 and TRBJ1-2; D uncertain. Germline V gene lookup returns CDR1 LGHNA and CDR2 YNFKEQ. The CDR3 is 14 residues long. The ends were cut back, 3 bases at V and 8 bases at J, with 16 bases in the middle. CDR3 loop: CASSHADRREGYTF. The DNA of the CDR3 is TGTGCCAGCAGCCATGCTGACCGTCGTGAGGGCTACACCTTC.

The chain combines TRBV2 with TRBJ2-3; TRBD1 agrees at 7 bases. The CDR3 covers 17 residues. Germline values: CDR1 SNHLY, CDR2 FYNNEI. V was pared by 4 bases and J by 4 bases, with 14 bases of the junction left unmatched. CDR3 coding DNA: TGTGCCAGCAGTGGCTACCAGGGTCCCAGGGGGTCAGATACGCAGTATTTT. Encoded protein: CASSGYQGPRGSDTQYF.

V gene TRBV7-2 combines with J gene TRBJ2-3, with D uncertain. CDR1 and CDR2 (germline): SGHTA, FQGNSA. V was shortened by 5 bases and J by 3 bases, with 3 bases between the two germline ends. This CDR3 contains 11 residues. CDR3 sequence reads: CASSRTDTQYF. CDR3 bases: TGTGCCAGCAGCAGAACAGATACGCAGTATTTT.

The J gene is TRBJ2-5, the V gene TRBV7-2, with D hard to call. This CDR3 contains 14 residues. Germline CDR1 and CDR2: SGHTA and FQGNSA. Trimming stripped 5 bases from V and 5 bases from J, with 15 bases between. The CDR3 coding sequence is TGTGCCAGCAGCCGGGCCTCAGGAAGGGAGACCCAGTACTTC. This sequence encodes CASSRASGRETQYF.

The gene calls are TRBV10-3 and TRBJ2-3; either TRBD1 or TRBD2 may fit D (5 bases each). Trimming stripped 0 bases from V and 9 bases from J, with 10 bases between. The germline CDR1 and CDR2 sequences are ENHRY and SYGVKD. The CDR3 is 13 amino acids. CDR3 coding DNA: TGTGCCATCAGTGAGTCGGGACCCCCAACGCAGTATTTT. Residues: CAISESGPPTQYF.

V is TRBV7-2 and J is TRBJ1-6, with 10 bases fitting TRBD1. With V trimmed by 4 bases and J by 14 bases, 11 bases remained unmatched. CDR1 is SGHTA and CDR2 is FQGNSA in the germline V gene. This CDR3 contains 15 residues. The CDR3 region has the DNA TGTGCCAGCAGCTATACAACGGGACAGGGGTGGGCCCTCCACTTT. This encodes CASSYTTGQGWALHF.

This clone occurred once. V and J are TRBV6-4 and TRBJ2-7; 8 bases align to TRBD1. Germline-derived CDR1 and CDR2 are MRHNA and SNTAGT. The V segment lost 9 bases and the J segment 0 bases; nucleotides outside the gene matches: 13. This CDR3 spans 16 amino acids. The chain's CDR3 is CARTRNRGSSSYEQYV. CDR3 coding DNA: TGTGCCAGGACTAGAAACAGGGGGTCAAGCTCCTACGAGCAGTACGTC.

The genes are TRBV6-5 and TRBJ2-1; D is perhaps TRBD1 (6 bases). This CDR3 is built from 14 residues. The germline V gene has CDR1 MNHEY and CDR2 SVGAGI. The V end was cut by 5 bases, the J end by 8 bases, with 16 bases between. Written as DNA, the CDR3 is TGTGCCAGCAGTCTACCCAGAGGGGGAGATGAGCAGTTCTTC. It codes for CASSLPRGGDEQFF.

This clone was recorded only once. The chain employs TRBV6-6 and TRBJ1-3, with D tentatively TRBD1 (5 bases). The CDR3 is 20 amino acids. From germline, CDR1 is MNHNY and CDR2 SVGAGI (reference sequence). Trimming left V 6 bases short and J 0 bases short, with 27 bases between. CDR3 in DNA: TGTGCCAGCAGCCATCTGGGGCCCGCGAGGGGAAGTATCTCTGGAAACACCATATATTTT. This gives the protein CASSHLGPARGSISGNTIYF.

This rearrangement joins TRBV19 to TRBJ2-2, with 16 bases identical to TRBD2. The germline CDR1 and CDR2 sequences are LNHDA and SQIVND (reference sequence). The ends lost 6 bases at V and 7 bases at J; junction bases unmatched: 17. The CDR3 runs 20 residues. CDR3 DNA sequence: TGTGCCAGTAGACCTACTCCGGGACTAGCGGGGGGGCGGTATAACGGGGAGCTGTTTTTT. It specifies CASRPTPGLAGGRYNGELFF. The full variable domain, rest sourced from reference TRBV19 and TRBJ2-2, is DGGITQSPKYLFRKEGQNVTLSCEQNLNHDAMYWYRQDPGQGLRLIYYSQIVNDFQKGDIAEGYSVSREKKESFPLTVTSAQKNPTAFYLCASRPTPGLAGGRYNGELFFGEGSRLTVL.

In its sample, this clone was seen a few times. CDR3 loop: CASGRDRNEQFF. The CDR3 DNA sequence: TGCGCTTCTGGGAGGGACCGAAATGAGCAGTTCTTC. V gene TRBV10-1 combines with J gene TRBJ2-1, with TRBD2 identical over 7 bases. Germline CDR1 WNHNN, CDR2 SYGVQD (reference sequence). The CDR3 runs to 12 residues.

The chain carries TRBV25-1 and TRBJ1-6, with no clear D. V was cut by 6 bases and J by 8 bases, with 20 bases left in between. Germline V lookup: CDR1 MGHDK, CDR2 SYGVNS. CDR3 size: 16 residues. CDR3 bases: TGTGCCAGCAGATCACCCGGACCATCCAGCCATTCACCCCTCCACTTT. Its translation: CASRSPGPSSHSPLHF.

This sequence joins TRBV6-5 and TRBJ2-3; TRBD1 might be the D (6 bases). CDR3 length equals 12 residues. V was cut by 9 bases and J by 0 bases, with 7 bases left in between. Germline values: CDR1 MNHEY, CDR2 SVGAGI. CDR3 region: CASTGSTDTQYF. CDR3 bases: TGTGCCAGTACAGGGAGCACAGATACGCAGTATTTT.